These 13 T cell receptor beta chains were sequenced from one sample in a study of T cell responses to AZD1222 COVID-19 vaccine. TCRdb's table, derived via immunoSEQ multiplex PCR, lists solely in-frame clones and lacks some. Counted here are approximately 140,000 clones, around nine tenths occurring once; the ten biggest clones make up approximately 4%. Material: peripheral blood, obtained 28 days after the second AZD1222 dose. These receptor sequences come from an adult who received the AZD1222 COVID-19 vaccine.

The V and J genes are TRBV7-2 and TRBJ1-3, with 8 bases matching TRBD1. In germline, CDR1 is SGHTA, CDR2 FQGNSA. This CDR3 region has 15 residues. The J segment lost 1 base and the V segment lost 5 bases, leaving 4 bases of the junction unmatched. In nucleotides, the CDR3 is TGTGCCAGCAGCGGCAACAGGGGGTCTGGAAACACCATATATTTT. Protein product: CASSGNRGSGNTIYF. The complete variable domain, with remaining parts taken from reference TRBV7-2 and TRBJ1-3, reads GAGVSQSPSNKVTEKGKDVELRCDPISGHTALYWYRQSLGQGLEFLIYFQGNSAPDKSGLPSDRFSAERTGGSVSTLTIQRTQQEDSAVYLCASSGNRGSGNTIYFGEGSWLTVV.

V and J are TRBV28 and TRBJ2-5; 7 bases are shared with TRBD2. The CDR3 runs 13 residues. The V and J ends lost 6 bases and 5 bases, in that order; junction bases with no gene match: 6. The germline gives CDR1 MDHEN, CDR2 SYDVKM. The CDR3 protein is CASRGAGLETQYF. CDR3 DNA sequence: TGTGCCAGCAGGGGAGCGGGATTGGAGACCCAGTACTTC.

The chain recombines TRBV5-8 with TRBJ1-1, with D hard to call. From germline, CDR1 is SGHTS and CDR2 YDEGEE. V lost 2 bases, J lost 6 bases, and 8 bases lay in between. CDR3 size: 12 residues. For the CDR3, the DNA is TGTGCCAGCAGCTTATATCTCGCTGAAGCTTTCTTT. Its protein is CASSLYLAEAFF.

This rearrangement joins TRBV12-5 to TRBJ2-3; 12 nucleotides line up with TRBD2. V lost 6 bases and J lost 5; bases outside the gene matches: 12. CDR3 length: 17 residues. Germline V gene data show CDR1 as LGHNT and CDR2 as FRNRAP. CDR3 DNA: TGTGCTAGTGGGCTCCGTCTAGCGGGGGGGCCTATAGATACGCAGTATTTT. Protein product: CASGLRLAGGPIDTQYF. The whole variable domain, filled in from reference TRBV12-5 and TRBJ2-3, reads DARVTQTPRHKVTEMGQEVTMRCQPILGHNTVFWYRQTMMQGLELLAYFRNRAPLDDSGMPKDRFSAEMPDATLATLKIQPSEPRDSAVYFCASGLRLAGGPIDTQYFGPGTRLTVL.

The V and J genes are TRBV6-5 and TRBJ1-4; perhaps TRBD1 as D (5 bases). In germline, CDR1 is MNHEY, CDR2 SVGAGI. The V and J ends lost 0 bases and 7 bases respectively, with 15 bases between them. The CDR3 sequence is 16 residues long. CDR3 residues: CASSYSIGIGAEKLFF. The CDR3 coding sequence is TGTGCCAGCAGTTACTCGATAGGGATAGGGGCTGAAAAACTGTTTTTT.

The genes are TRBV18 and TRBJ2-7, with 8 bases matching TRBD1. This CDR3 contains 15 residues. V shed 5 bases and J 1 base; nucleotides not matched to a gene: 7. CDR1 and CDR2 from the germline V gene are KGHSH and LQKENI. CDR3 loop: CASSETGVISYEQYF. CDR3 DNA sequence: TGTGCCAGCTCAGAGACAGGGGTCATTTCCTACGAGCAGTACTTC.

This clone occurred once. In DNA form, the CDR3 reads TGTGCCAGCAGCCATTTGGGGGGGCGTTCCTCAACAGGGAAAGGAAACACCATATATTTT. Translating it yields CASSHLGGRSSTGKGNTIYF. The chain has TRBV3-1 (or the pseudogene TRBV3-2) and TRBJ1-3; tentative D call: TRBD1 (6 bases). V shed 3 bases and J shed 4 bases, with 28 bases lying between them. The CDR3 has 20 residues. The germline gives CDR1 LGHDT, CDR2 YNNKEL (reference sequence).

This sequence joins TRBV19 and TRBJ1-2; TRBD1 aligns across 11 bases. The CDR3 contains 14 residues. CDR1 is LNHDA and CDR2 is SQIVND in the germline V gene (reference sequence). V was clipped by 5 bases and J by 7 bases; unmatched bases: 6. The CDR3 spells CASSVGQGASGYTF. CDR3 in DNA: TGTGCCAGTAGTGTCGGACAGGGGGCTTCTGGCTACACCTTC.

The rearrangement joins TRBV28 to TRBJ1-3; D is unresolved. The CDR3 has 13 amino acids. Trimming took off 6 bases at V and 6 bases at J, with 12 bases between the two ends. The germline CDR1 and CDR2 sequences are MDHEN and SYDVKM. CDR3 DNA sequence: TGTGCCAGCAGAAAAAAGGGATTAAACACCATATATTTT. Protein sequence: CASRKKGLNTIYF.

V is TRBV2 and J is TRBJ2-1; 10 bases align to TRBD2. After removal of 6 bases from V and 7 bases from J, the junction contained 9 bases not matched to a gene. The germline CDR1 and CDR2 sequences are SNHLY and FYNNEI. The CDR3 has 15 residues. The CDR3: CASSYTSGVGNEQFF. The CDR3 DNA sequence: TGTGCCAGCAGCTATACTAGCGGGGTAGGGAATGAGCAGTTCTTC.

V and J are TRBV18 and TRBJ2-7; 9 bases align to TRBD2. This CDR3 spans 15 amino acids. The junction had 11 bases not matched to a gene; V was cut back by 6 bases and J by 5 bases. The germline V gene encodes CDR1 KGHSH and CDR2 LQKENI. CDR3 loop: CASSSSSGRWNEQYF. CDR3 bases: TGTGCCAGCTCTTCGAGTAGCGGGAGATGGAACGAGCAGTACTTC. The complete variable domain, with remaining parts taken from reference TRBV18 and TRBJ2-7, reads NAGVMQNPRHLVRRRGQEARLRCSPMKGHSHVYWYRQLPEEGLKFMVYLQKENIIDESGMPKERFSAEFPKEGPSILRIQQVVRGDSAAYFCASSSSSGRWNEQYFGPGTRLTVT.

The chain is built from TRBV6-2 or TRBV6-3 and TRBJ1-1; D is unclear. Germline CDR1 is MNHEY and CDR2 is SVGEGT. Trimming shortened V by 3 bases and J by 4 bases, and 6 bases separated the two germline ends. The CDR3 covers 12 residues. This chain's CDR3 is CASSYRTTEAFF. CDR3 DNA sequence: TGTGCCAGCAGTTATCGGACCACTGAAGCTTTCTTT.

The chain combines TRBV3-1 (or the pseudogene TRBV3-2) with TRBJ1-6, with a possible D match to TRBD1 (5 bases). Germline V CDR1 and CDR2: LGHDT, YNNKEL (reference sequence). V dropped 4 bases and J dropped 12 bases, with 22 bases sitting between them. This CDR3 has 16 amino acids. The CDR3, as DNA: TGTGCCAGCAGCCCTCTAGGCGGGACGCCAAGTCTACCCCTCCACTTT. As protein: CASSPLGGTPSLPLHF.